These 10 T cell receptor beta chains originate from one sample sequenced in a study of blood T cell repertoires in COVID-19. Assay: immunoSEQ multiplex PCR; the TCRdb copy retains only in-frame clones and omits some. The sample contains under 300,000 clones, 75% to 90% of which appear only once. The specimen sequenced was peripheral blood. These receptors originate from a woman aged 55 to 70 with active or convalescent COVID-19.

The rearrangement joins TRBV5-5 to TRBJ1-2; TRBD1 might be the D (6 bases). The CDR3 totals 13 residues. Germline V gene data show CDR1 as SGHKS and CDR2 as YYEKEE (reference sequence). V lost 3 bases, J lost 2 bases, and 8 bases lay in between. The CDR3 DNA reads as TGTGCCAGCAGCTCAGGGGTGAACTATGGCTACACCTTC. Translating it yields CASSSGVNYGYTF. The full variable domain, completed using reference TRBV5-5 and TRBJ1-2, is DAGVTQSPTHLIKTRGQQVTLRCSPISGHKSVSWYQQVLGQGPQFIFQYYEKEERGRGNFPDRFSARQFPNYSSELNVNALLLGDSALYLCASSSGVNYGYTFGSGTRLTVV.

The chain couples TRBV4-1 to TRBJ2-2, with D maybe TRBD2 (6 bases). The CDR3 runs 16 residues. V gave up 4 bases and J gave up 5 bases, with 17 bases separating them. Per germline, CDR1 MGHRA and CDR2 YSYEKL. The CDR3 spells CASSPARGGWTGELFF. As DNA, the CDR3 is TGCGCCAGCAGCCCTGCCCGTGGGGGGTGGACCGGGGAGCTGTTTTTT.

This chain joins TRBV5-1 and TRBJ1-2, with D tentatively TRBD1 (5 bases). The V gene lost 5 bases and the J gene lost 4 bases, with 18 bases spanning the gap. The length of the CDR3 is 15 residues. CDR1 is SGHRS, CDR2 YFSETQ, per germline. The CDR3 sequence is CASRQDSGSFYGYTF. For the CDR3, the DNA is TGCGCCAGCAGGCAAGACAGTGGTTCCTTCTATGGCTACACCTTC.

The J gene is TRBJ1-1, the V gene TRBV3-1 (or the pseudogene TRBV3-2), with 9 bases lining up with TRBD1. From germline, CDR1 is LGHDT and CDR2 YNNKEL (reference sequence). The length of the CDR3 is 14 residues. Unmatched junction bases numbered 8, after V lost 4 bases and J lost 8 bases. The CDR3 loop is CASSPTDRGREAFF. CDR3 in DNA: TGTGCCAGCAGCCCGACCGACAGGGGGAGGGAAGCTTTCTTT.

The chain is built from TRBV10-3 and TRBJ2-1; 9 positions agree with TRBD1. The CDR3 consists of 14 residues. Trimming took 2 bases from V and 5 from J; bases not matched to a gene: 1. Germline lookup yields CDR1 ENHRY and CDR2 SYGVKD. CDR3 residues: CAISEGQGNNEQFF. CDR3 in DNA: TGTGCCATCAGTGAGGGACAGGGGAACAATGAGCAGTTCTTC.

The chain employs TRBV6-5 and TRBJ1-1, with D perhaps matching TRBD1 (6 bases). There are 16 residues in the CDR3. CDR1 is MNHEY, CDR2 SVGAGI, per germline. V was trimmed by 0 bases and J by 0 bases, leaving 11 bases between them. The CDR3 protein is CASSYSLGGVNTEAFF. In DNA form, the CDR3 reads TGTGCCAGCAGTTACTCGCTAGGGGGGGTGAACACTGAAGCTTTCTTT.

This clone was seen just once. The chain combines TRBV27 with TRBJ2-7; 10 nucleotides align to TRBD2. There are 17 residues in the CDR3. The junction had 8 bases not matched to a gene; V was cut back by 3 bases and J by 0 bases. The germline CDR1 and CDR2 sequences are MNHEY and SMNVEV (reference sequence). CDR3 in amino acids: CASSFLLAGAVSYEQYF. Here the CDR3 DNA reads TGTGCCAGCAGTTTTCTCCTAGCGGGGGCCGTCTCCTACGAGCAGTACTTC.

The V and J genes are TRBV10-2 and TRBJ2-5; 13 bases match TRBD2. The CDR3 loop spans 19 amino acids. Germline V CDR1 and CDR2: WSHSY, SAAADI. J gave up 2 bases and V 3 bases, and 12 bases lay outside the gene matches. The CDR3 DNA follows: TGCGCCAGCAGTGATGAGGGGAAACTAGCGGGGGGGCCGCAAGAGACCCAGTACTTC. This gives the protein CASSDEGKLAGGPQETQYF.

This clone was seen more than once but under ten times. This chain uses TRBV7-8 with TRBJ1-1, with a tentative D call TRBD1 (5 bases). V gave up 5 bases and J gave up 1 base, with 17 bases separating them. The CDR3 is made up of 16 amino acids. From germline, CDR1 is SGHVS and CDR2 FQNEAQ. The CDR3 protein is CASSPRTIEANTEAFF. CDR3 nucleotides: TGTGCCAGCAGCCCGAGGACAATCGAGGCGAACACTGAAGCTTTCTTT.

The chain joins TRBV14 to TRBJ1-2; D remains ambiguous. Trimming shortened V by 3 bases and J by 6 bases, and 17 bases separated the two germline ends. This CDR3 is 15 amino acids long. CDR1 and CDR2 from the germline V gene are SGHDN and FVKESK. As DNA, the CDR3 is TGTGCCAGCAGCCAGCAGGCAGTCGATCTTCATGGCTACACCTTC. As protein: CASSQQAVDLHGYTF.